This T cell receptor beta chain was captured by sequencing in a study of control samples from healthy donors and cancer patients. TCRdb's copy holds only in-frame clones and misses some; the assay was immunoSEQ multiplex PCR. The sample carries 100,000 to 150,000 clones, nearly 90% recorded once. The receptor's source is a man over 45 with head and neck cancer. Sequencing used PBMCs.

This CDR3 reads CASSPGTVTGELFF. The CDR3 DNA sequence: TGTGCCAGCTCACCCGGGACAGTAACCGGGGAGCTGTTTTTT. The chain joins TRBV18 to TRBJ2-2, with 7 nucleotides matching TRBD1. There are 14 residues in the CDR3. With V trimmed by 3 bases and J by 5 bases, 3 bases remained unmatched. Germline V CDR1 and CDR2: KGHSH, LQKENI.